Listed below are T cell receptor beta chains from one sample, sequenced in a study of shared clonotypes between healthy human individuals. Profiling relied on immunoSEQ multiplex PCR, and the TCRdb table lists in-frame clones only, not all of them. The sample shows hundreds of thousands of clones, over 70% of them seen only once. The sequenced sample consisted of memory CD4+ T cells sorted from blood. The receptors shown here come from a young man in good health. CDR3s include the opening cysteine and the closing phenylalanine or tryptophan. The order of the fields is V gene, J gene, D gene, clone size, CDR3 DNA, CDR3 protein. D genes are given only for firm matches. Rows give clone size only sometimes, using once, few, many, or a class for an expanded clone.

V gene: TRBV11-2; J gene: TRBJ2-1; D gene: -; clone size: -; CDR3 DNA: TGTGCCAGCAGCTTAGGGTTTTCTTATATCGATGAGCAGTTCTTC; CDR3 protein: CASSLGFSYIDEQFF
V gene: TRBV5-1; J gene: TRBJ1-4; D gene: -; clone size: -; CDR3 DNA: TGCGCCAGCAGCGGGGGGGTTACAACTAATGAAAAACTGTTTTTT; CDR3 protein: CASSGGVTTNEKLFF
V gene: TRBV5-1; J gene: TRBJ2-1; D gene: -; clone size: -; CDR3 DNA: TGCGCCAGCAGCTTAGTCGGGGGCAATGAGCAGTTCTTC; CDR3 protein: CASSLVGGNEQFF
V gene: TRBV5-4; J gene: TRBJ2-3; D gene: TRBD2; clone size: -; CDR3 DNA: TGTGCCAGCAGCGATAGGACTAGCGGCACAGATACGCAGTATTTT; CDR3 protein: CASSDRTSGTDTQYF
V gene: TRBV15; J gene: TRBJ2-4; D gene: TRBD1; clone size: -; CDR3 DNA: TGTGCCACCAGCGGAACGGGACAGGGGCTGAAAAACATTCAGTACTTC; CDR3 protein: CATSGTGQGLKNIQYF
V gene: TRBV7-2; J gene: TRBJ2-1; D gene: TRBD2; clone size: -; CDR3 DNA: TGTGCCAGCAGCACACGACTAGCGACAAACAATGAGCAGTTCTTC; CDR3 protein: CASSTRLATNNEQFF
V gene: TRBV14; J gene: TRBJ2-5; D gene: -; clone size: few; CDR3 DNA: TGTGCCAGCAGCCAAGCGAGACTGGGCGGGACCCAGTACTTC; CDR3 protein: CASSQARLGGTQYF
V gene: TRBV19; J gene: TRBJ1-6; D gene: -; clone size: -; CDR3 DNA: TGTGCCAGTAGGAGGAGAGGGGTGTACAATTCACCCCTCCACTTT; CDR3 protein: CASRRRGVYNSPLHF
V gene: TRBV11-2; J gene: TRBJ2-5; D gene: -; clone size: -; CDR3 DNA: TGTGCCAGCAGCTTCGGGGCCTCGATGACCCAGTACTTC; CDR3 protein: CASSFGASMTQYF
V gene: TRBV5-1; J gene: TRBJ2-2; D gene: -; clone size: -; CDR3 DNA: TGCGCCAGCAGTAGTCAGGGCCAGAACACCGGGGAGCTGTTTTTT; CDR3 protein: CASSSQGQNTGELFF
V gene: TRBV5-1; J gene: TRBJ2-5; D gene: TRBD1; clone size: few; CDR3 DNA: TGCGCCAGCAGCTTGGACGGCAGGGGGCAAGAGACCCAGTACTTC; CDR3 protein: CASSLDGRGQETQYF
V gene: TRBV14; J gene: TRBJ2-5; D gene: -; clone size: -; CDR3 DNA: TGTGCCAGCAGCCAAGATCTGTCCGGGACGGCTAAAGAGACCCAGTACTTC; CDR3 protein: CASSQDLSGTAKETQYF
V gene: TRBV4-3; J gene: TRBJ2-1; D gene: TRBD2; clone size: few; CDR3 DNA: TGCGCCAGCAGCCAAGATCGAGGAGACAGCGGGAGCTCCTACAATGAGCAGTTCTTC; CDR3 protein: CASSQDRGDSGSSYNEQFF
V gene: TRBV10-3; J gene: TRBJ1-1; D gene: -; clone size: -; CDR3 DNA: TGTGCCATCAATCAGGGCCCCCGGATCGACACTGAAGCTTTCTTT; CDR3 protein: CAINQGPRIDTEAFF
V gene: TRBV5-4; J gene: TRBJ2-5; D gene: -; clone size: -; CDR3 DNA: TGTGCCAGCCGGGGTGGTGTGGGGGGCCAAGAGACCCAGTACTTC; CDR3 protein: CASRGGVGGQETQYF
V gene: TRBV7-7; J gene: TRBJ2-1; D gene: -; clone size: once; CDR3 DNA: TGTGCTAGCAGCCCGGGGATATCCTCCTACAATGAGCAGTTCTTC; CDR3 protein: CASSPGISSYNEQFF
V gene: TRBV15; J gene: TRBJ2-1; D gene: TRBD2; clone size: -; CDR3 DNA: TGTGCCACCAGCAGGCCGCTAGCGGGCTACAATGAGCAGTTCTTC; CDR3 protein: CATSRPLAGYNEQFF
V gene: TRBV7-8; J gene: TRBJ2-7; D gene: TRBD2; clone size: -; CDR3 DNA: TGTGCCAGCAGCTTATCAGCGGGGAGTGGGAACGAGCAGTACTTC; CDR3 protein: CASSLSAGSGNEQYF
V gene: TRBV6-6; J gene: TRBJ2-3; D gene: -; clone size: -; CDR3 DNA: TGTGCCACTAGAATGGGGCGGGTCTCCGAGGATACGCAGTATTTT; CDR3 protein: CATRMGRVSEDTQYF
V gene: TRBV18; J gene: TRBJ2-1; D gene: -; clone size: -; CDR3 DNA: TGTGCCAGCTCACCGAGGGACTCCTACAATGAGCAGTTCTTC; CDR3 protein: CASSPRDSYNEQFF
V gene: TRBV5-1; J gene: TRBJ1-2; D gene: -; clone size: -; CDR3 DNA: TGCGCCAGCAGCGAACAGGGAGCTAACTATGGCTACACCTTC; CDR3 protein: CASSEQGANYGYTF
V gene: TRBV28; J gene: TRBJ2-7; D gene: TRBD1; clone size: -; CDR3 DNA: TGTGCCAGCAGTTTAGCAGGGGGTTTATCCTACGAGCAGTACTTC; CDR3 protein: CASSLAGGLSYEQYF
V gene: TRBV18; J gene: TRBJ2-3; D gene: -; clone size: -; CDR3 DNA: TGTGCCAGCTCACCAATTCTGGCAGATACGCAGTATTTT; CDR3 protein: CASSPILADTQYF
V gene: TRBV7-2; J gene: TRBJ2-5; D gene: TRBD1; clone size: -; CDR3 DNA: TGTGCCAGCAGCTTGAACGGACAGGTCCAGACCCAGTACTTC; CDR3 protein: CASSLNGQVQTQYF
V gene: TRBV7-2; J gene: TRBJ2-3; D gene: -; clone size: -; CDR3 DNA: TGTGCCAGCAGCTTGGGCAGAACTAGCACAGATACGCAGTATTTT; CDR3 protein: CASSLGRTSTDTQYF
V gene: TRBV10-2; J gene: TRBJ2-1; D gene: -; clone size: -; CDR3 DNA: TGCGCCAGCAGTGTCTTAGGACGAGGGAACTCCTACAATGAGCAGTTCTTC; CDR3 protein: CASSVLGRGNSYNEQFF
V gene: TRBV5-1; J gene: TRBJ2-1; D gene: -; clone size: few; CDR3 DNA: TGCGCCAGCAGCTTGAACAGCCAGTACAATGAGCAGTTCTTC; CDR3 protein: CASSLNSQYNEQFF
V gene: TRBV18; J gene: TRBJ2-1; D gene: TRBD2; clone size: -; CDR3 DNA: TGTGCCAGCTCACCACCGACTAGCGGGAGTCGGTTGAATGAGCAGTTCTTC; CDR3 protein: CASSPPTSGSRLNEQFF
V gene: TRBV4-3; J gene: TRBJ2-7; D gene: -; clone size: -; CDR3 DNA: TGCGCCAGCAGCCAAGATATTTCTACCTACGAGCAGTACTTC; CDR3 protein: CASSQDISTYEQYF
V gene: TRBV2; J gene: TRBJ1-5; D gene: TRBD1; clone size: -; CDR3 DNA: TGTGCCAGCAGATTCACAGGGGGCTCTCAGCCCCAGCATTTT; CDR3 protein: CASRFTGGSQPQHF
V gene: TRBV28; J gene: TRBJ1-2; D gene: TRBD1; clone size: -; CDR3 DNA: TGTGCCAGCAGTTCGACAGGGAGCCACTTAGGCTACACCTTC; CDR3 protein: CASSSTGSHLGYTF
V gene: TRBV19; J gene: TRBJ2-1; D gene: TRBD2; clone size: -; CDR3 DNA: TGTGCCAGTAGCCGTAGCGGGCCCCAATACAATGAGCAGTTCTTC; CDR3 protein: CASSRSGPQYNEQFF
V gene: TRBV27; J gene: TRBJ2-7; D gene: TRBD2; clone size: -; CDR3 DNA: TGTGCCAGCAGTGAGACTAGCGGGAGAGGTGCCGAGCAGTACTTC; CDR3 protein: CASSETSGRGAEQYF
V gene: TRBV4-3; J gene: TRBJ2-3; D gene: -; clone size: -; CDR3 DNA: TGCGCCAGCAGCCGGGCCCCCGCAGATACGCAGTATTTT; CDR3 protein: CASSRAPADTQYF
V gene: TRBV5-1; J gene: TRBJ2-7; D gene: -; clone size: -; CDR3 DNA: TGCGCCAGCAGCTTGGCCTACGAGCAGTACTTC; CDR3 protein: CASSLAYEQYF
V gene: TRBV6-1; J gene: TRBJ2-7; D gene: -; clone size: -; CDR3 DNA: TGTGCCAGCAGACCGGGACACCCATACGAGCAGTACTTC; CDR3 protein: CASRPGHPYEQYF
V gene: TRBV18; J gene: TRBJ2-7; D gene: -; clone size: -; CDR3 DNA: TGTGCCAGCTCACCACGACAGCCAACCTACGAGCAGTACTTC; CDR3 protein: CASSPRQPTYEQYF
V gene: TRBV7-2; J gene: TRBJ1-3; D gene: -; clone size: -; CDR3 DNA: TGTGCCAGCAGCTTAGAGTCCGGATATGGAAACACCATATATTTT; CDR3 protein: CASSLESGYGNTIYF